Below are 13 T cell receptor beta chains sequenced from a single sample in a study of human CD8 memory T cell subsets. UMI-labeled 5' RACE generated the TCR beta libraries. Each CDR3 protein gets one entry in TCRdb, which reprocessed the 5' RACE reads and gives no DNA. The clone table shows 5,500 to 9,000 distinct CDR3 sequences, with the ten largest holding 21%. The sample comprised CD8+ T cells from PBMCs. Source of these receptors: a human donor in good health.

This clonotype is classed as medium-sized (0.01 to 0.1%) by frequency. This chain's CDR3 is CASSTLTWNTGELFF. The chain links TRBV28 to TRBJ2-2. Germline CDR1 and CDR2: MDHEN and SYDVKM. The CDR3 totals 15 residues.

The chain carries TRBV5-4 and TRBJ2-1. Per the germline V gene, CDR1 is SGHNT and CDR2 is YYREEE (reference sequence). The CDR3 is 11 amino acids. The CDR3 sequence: CASSEDNEQFF.

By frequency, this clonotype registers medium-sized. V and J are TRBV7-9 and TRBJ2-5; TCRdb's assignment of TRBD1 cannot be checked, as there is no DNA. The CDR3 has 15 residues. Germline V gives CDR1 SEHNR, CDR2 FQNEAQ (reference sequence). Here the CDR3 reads CASSPLRTGEETQYF. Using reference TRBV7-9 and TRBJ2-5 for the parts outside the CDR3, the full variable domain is DTGVSQNPRHKITKRGQNVTFRCDPISEHNRLYWYRQTLGQGPEFLTYFQNEAQLEKSRLLSDRFSAERPKGSFSTLEIQRTEQGDSAMYLCASSPLRTGEETQYFGPGTRLLVL.

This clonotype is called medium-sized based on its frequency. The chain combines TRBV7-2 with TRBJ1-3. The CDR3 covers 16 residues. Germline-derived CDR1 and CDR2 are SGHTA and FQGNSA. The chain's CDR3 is CASSPLWEASGNTIYF.

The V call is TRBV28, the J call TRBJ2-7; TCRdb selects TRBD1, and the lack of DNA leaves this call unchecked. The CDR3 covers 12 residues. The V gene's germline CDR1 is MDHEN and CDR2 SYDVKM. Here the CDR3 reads CASTGPSYEQYF.

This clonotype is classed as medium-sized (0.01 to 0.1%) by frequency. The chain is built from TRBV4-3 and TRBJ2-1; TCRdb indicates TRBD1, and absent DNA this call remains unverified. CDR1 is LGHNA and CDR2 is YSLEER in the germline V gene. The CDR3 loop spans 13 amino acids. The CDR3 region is CASSQVRGNEQFF.

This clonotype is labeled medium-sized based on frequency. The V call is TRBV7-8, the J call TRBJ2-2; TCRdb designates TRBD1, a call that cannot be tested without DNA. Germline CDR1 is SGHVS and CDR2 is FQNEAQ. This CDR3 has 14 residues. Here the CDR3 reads CASSSGQLTGELFF.

The CDR3 loop is CASYWQGALGEAFF. The V gene is TRBV28, the J gene TRBJ1-1; TCRdb names TRBD1, which stays unverified in the absence of DNA. Germline CDR1 and CDR2: MDHEN and SYDVKM. The CDR3 covers 14 residues.

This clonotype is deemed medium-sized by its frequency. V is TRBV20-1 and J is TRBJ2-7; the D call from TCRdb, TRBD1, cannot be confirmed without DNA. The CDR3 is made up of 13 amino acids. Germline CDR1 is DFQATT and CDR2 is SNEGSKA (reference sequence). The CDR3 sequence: CSARDVRGDEQYF.

CDR3 loop: CASSLDSYYEQYF. The chain has TRBV14 and TRBJ2-7; without DNA, the TCRdb call of TRBD1 cannot be checked. The CDR3 extends over 13 amino acids. Germline values: CDR1 SGHDN, CDR2 FVKESK.

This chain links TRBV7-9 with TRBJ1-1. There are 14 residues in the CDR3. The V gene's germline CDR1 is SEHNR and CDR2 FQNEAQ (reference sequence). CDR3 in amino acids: CASSSARMNTEAFF.

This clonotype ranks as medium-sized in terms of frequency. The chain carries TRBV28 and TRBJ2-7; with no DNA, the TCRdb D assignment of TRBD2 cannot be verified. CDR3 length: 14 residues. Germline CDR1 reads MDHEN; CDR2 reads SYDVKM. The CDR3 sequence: CASRREGQTYEQYF.

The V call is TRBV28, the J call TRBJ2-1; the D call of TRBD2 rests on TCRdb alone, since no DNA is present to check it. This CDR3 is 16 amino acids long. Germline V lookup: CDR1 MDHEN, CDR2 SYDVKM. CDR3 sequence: CASSWTFGLARDEQFF.